The clone carrying this T cell receptor (beta chain) has only a few counts. No antigen is known for it. Cells sorted by CD45RO/CCR7/CD25/CD127/CD95/CD27 comprised CD4+ naive, central memory, regulatory and stem cell-like memory cells. This sample is drawn from a study of beta chain features in type 1 diabetes. Study context: Patients did not differ from healthy donors in age, gender or cell yield.

Every bit of the isolated RNA underwent reverse transcription, so sequencing read expressed TCRB transcripts. Sequenced by immunoSEQ multiplex PCR; TCRdb stores in-frame clones only, minus some. Among around 250,000 clones, roughly 14% were seen once, and the ten largest hold about 0.019%. The V and J ends lost 5 bases and 3 bases respectively, with 14 bases between them. The CDR3 totals 15 residues. Per the germline V gene, CDR1 is SEHNR and CDR2 is FQNEAQ (reference sequence). General study findings and limits: Sequencing of cDNA might inflate the share of cells that strongly express TCR. People with Type 1 diabetes carried modestly yet significantly shorter TCRB CDR3s in all four CD4+ subsets.

The chain has TRBV7-9 and TRBJ2-1; D might be TRBD2 (6 bases). The sample taken for sequencing was naive CD4+ T cells from blood. The source of this sequence is a man aged 30 to 45 with type 1 diabetes. The CDR3 bases are TGTGCCAGCAGCCGCCGGGACGGGGGCTACAATGAGCAGTTCTTC. Translating it yields CASSRRDGGYNEQFF.